This TCR beta chain was retrieved from a study of T cell responses to AZD1222 COVID-19 vaccine. Study summary: Analysis merged second doses at about 4 or about 12 weeks. Overall study findings and caveats: Regions 160-218 and 743-854 dominated among vaccine-associated CD4 TCRs spanning spike. When two AZD1222 doses had been given, Spike-specific TCR breadth and depth rose. Donors were chiefly white British, with a greater number of females, and clonal diversity was perhaps underestimated.

With 4 bases clipped from V and 6 bases from J, the junction kept 4 bases outside the gene matches. The CDR3 length is 14 residues. Germline-derived CDR1 and CDR2 are SGHAT and FQNNGV. TCRdb keeps only in-frame clones here, not all; method: immunoSEQ multiplex PCR. The sample has 120,000 or so clones, 70% to 90% seen once. For this clone: Antigen specificity is unknown.

This receptor was obtained from an adult in good health. The chain couples TRBV11-2 to TRBJ2-4; TRBD2 agrees at 9 bases. The sequenced sample was peripheral blood, obtained on day 0 of AZD1222 vaccination. The CDR3 here is CASSSLAGANIQYF. The CDR3 nucleotides read TGTGCCAGCAGCTCCTTAGCGGGAGCAAACATTCAGTACTTC.